This T cell receptor beta chain was found in a study of shared clonotypes between healthy human individuals. Study-wide points: The researchers took only blood, and tissue repertoires probably look different. Represented diversity, genetic and exposure-history alike, was limited by few donors.

The junction had 20 bases not matched to a gene; V was cut back by 3 bases and J by 3 bases. Germline V gives CDR1 SGHDN, CDR2 FVKESK. The length of the CDR3 is 20 residues. 250 to 350 ng DNA, some 30,000 T cell genomes, went into unsorted PBMC replicate PCRs. TCRdb keeps only in-frame clones here, not all; method: immunoSEQ multiplex PCR. The table records around 500,000 clones, roughly 85% of them present only once. Those who donated were healthy HIV-negative adults, with no recent acute infections or vaccinations reported. Worth noting for this clone: Its antigen is not known.

This clonotype was obtained from a woman aged 40 to 50 in good health. Some clones in this sample may be carry-over from other donors' samples. The chain is built from TRBV14 and TRBJ1-1, with 9 bases aligning to TRBD1. Sample: PBMCs. The DNA for the CDR3 is TGTGCCAGCAGCCACCGACTGAAACCGGGACAGGGCACCCTGGACACTGAAGCTTTCTTT. Translating it yields CASSHRLKPGQGTLDTEAFF.